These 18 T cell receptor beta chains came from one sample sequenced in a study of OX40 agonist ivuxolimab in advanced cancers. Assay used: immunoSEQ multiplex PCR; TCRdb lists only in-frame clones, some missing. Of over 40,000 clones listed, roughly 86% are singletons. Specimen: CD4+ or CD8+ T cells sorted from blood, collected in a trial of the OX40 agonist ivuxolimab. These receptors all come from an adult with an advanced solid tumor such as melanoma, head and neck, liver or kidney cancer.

CDR3 DNA sequence: TGTGCCAGCTCACCACCTACAGGGATGAACACTGAAGCTTTCTTT. Translation: CASSPPTGMNTEAFF. This rearrangement joins TRBV18 to TRBJ1-1, with TRBD1 as a possible D gene (6 bases). V was pared by 0 bases and J by 0 bases, with 8 bases between. The CDR3 totals 15 residues. Germline values: CDR1 KGHSH, CDR2 LQKENI.

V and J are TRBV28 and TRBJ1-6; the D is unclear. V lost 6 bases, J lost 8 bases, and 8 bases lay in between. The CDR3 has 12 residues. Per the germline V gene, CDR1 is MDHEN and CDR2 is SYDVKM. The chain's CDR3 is CASSQTHSPLHF. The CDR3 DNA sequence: TGTGCCAGCAGCCAGACTCATTCACCCCTCCACTTT.

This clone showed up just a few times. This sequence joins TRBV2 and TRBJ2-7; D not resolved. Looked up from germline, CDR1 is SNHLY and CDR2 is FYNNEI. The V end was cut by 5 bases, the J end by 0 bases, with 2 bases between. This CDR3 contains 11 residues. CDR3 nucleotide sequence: TGTGCCAGCAGTCTCTCCTACGAGCAGTACTTC. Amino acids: CASSLSYEQYF.

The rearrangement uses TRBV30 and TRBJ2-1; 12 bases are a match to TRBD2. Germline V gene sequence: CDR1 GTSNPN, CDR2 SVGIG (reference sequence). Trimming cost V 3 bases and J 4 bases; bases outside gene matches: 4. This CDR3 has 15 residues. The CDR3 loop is CAWRTSGGPYNEQFF. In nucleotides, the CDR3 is TGTGCCTGGAGGACTAGCGGGGGCCCGTACAATGAGCAGTTCTTC.

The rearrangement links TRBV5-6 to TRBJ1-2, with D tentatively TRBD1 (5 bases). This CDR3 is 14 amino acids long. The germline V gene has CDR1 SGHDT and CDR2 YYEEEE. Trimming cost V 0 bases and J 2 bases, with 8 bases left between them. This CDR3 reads CASSLDGGNYGYTF. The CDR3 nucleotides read TGTGCCAGCAGCTTGGACGGGGGGAACTATGGCTACACCTTC. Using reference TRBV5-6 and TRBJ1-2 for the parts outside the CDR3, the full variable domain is DAGVTQSPTHLIKTRGQQVTLRCSPKSGHDTVSWYQQALGQGPQFIFQYYEEEERQRGNFPDRFSGHQFPNYSSELNVNALLLGDSALYLCASSLDGGNYGYTFGSGTRLTVV.

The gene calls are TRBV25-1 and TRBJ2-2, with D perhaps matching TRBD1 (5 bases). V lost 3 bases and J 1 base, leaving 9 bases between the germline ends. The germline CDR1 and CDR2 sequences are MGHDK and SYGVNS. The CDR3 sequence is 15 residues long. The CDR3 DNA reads TGTGCCAGCAGTGAGACCCAGGGGAACACCGGGGAGCTGTTTTTT. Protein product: CASSETQGNTGELFF. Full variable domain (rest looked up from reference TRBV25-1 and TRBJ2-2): EADIYQTPRYLVIGTGKKITLECSQTMGHDKMYWYQQDPGMELHLIHYSYGVNSTEKGDLSSESTVSRIRTEHFPLTLESARPSHTSQYLCASSETQGNTGELFFGEGSRLTVL.

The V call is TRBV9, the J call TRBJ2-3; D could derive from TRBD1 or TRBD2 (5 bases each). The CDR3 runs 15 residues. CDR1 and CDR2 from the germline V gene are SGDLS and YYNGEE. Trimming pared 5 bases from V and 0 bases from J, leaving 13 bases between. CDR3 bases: TGTGCCAGCAGACCCCCCGGGACCAGCACAGATACGCAGTATTTT. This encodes CASRPPGTSTDTQYF. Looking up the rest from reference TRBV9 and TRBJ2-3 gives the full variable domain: DSGVTQTPKHLITATGQRVTLRCSPRSGDLSVYWYQQSLDQGLQFLIQYYNGEERAKGNILERFSAQQFPDLHSELNLSSLELGDSALYFCASRPPGTSTDTQYFGPGTRLTVL.

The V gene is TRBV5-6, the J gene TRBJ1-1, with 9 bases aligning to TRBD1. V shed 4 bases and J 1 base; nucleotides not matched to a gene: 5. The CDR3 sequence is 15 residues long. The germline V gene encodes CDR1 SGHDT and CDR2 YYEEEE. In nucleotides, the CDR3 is TGTGCCAGCAGCCGGCCGGGACAGGGGAACACTGAAGCTTTCTTT. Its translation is CASSRPGQGNTEAFF.

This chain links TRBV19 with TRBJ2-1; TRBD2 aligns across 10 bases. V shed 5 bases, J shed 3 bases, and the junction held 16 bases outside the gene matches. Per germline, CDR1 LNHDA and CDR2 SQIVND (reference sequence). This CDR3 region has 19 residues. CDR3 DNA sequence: TGTGCCAGTAGTGGCCTTACTAGCGGGACCAATCCCAGCTACAATGAGCAGTTCTTC. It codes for CASSGLTSGTNPSYNEQFF. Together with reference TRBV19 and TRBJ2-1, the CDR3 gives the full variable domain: DGGITQSPKYLFRKEGQNVTLSCEQNLNHDAMYWYRQDPGQGLRLIYYSQIVNDFQKGDIAEGYSVSREKKESFPLTVTSAQKNPTAFYLCASSGLTSGTNPSYNEQFFGPGTRLTVL.

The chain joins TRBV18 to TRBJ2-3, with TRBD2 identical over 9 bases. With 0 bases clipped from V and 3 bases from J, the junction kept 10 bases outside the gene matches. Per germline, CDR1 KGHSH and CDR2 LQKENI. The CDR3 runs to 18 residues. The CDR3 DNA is TGTGCCAGCTCACCACCCGCCGGCGGGGGGGCCGTTACAGATACGCAGTATTTT. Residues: CASSPPAGGGAVTDTQYF.

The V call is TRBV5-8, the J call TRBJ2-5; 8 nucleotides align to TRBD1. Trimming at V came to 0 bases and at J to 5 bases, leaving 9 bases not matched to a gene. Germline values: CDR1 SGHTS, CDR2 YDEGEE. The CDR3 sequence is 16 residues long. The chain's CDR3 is CASSLGDRGRSETQYF. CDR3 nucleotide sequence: TGTGCCAGCAGCTTGGGAGACAGGGGACGTTCGGAGACCCAGTACTTC.

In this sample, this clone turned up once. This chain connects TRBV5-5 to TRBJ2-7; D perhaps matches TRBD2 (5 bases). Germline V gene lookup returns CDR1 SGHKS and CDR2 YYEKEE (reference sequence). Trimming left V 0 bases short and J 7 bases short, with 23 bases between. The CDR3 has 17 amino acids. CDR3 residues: CASSLAGAVRVPGEQYF. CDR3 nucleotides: TGTGCCAGCAGCTTGGCTGGTGCAGTTAGGGTTCCGGGGGAGCAGTACTTC.

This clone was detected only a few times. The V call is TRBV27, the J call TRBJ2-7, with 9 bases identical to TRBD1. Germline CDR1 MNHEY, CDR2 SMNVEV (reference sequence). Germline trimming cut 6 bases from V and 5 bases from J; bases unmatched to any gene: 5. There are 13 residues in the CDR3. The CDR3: CASRRQGVDEQYF. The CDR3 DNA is TGTGCCAGCAGGAGACAGGGGGTCGACGAGCAGTACTTC.

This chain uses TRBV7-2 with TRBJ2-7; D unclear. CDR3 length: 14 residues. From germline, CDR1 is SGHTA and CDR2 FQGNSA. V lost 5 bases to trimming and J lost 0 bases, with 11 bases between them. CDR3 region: CASSPDPSSYEQYF. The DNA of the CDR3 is TGTGCCAGCAGCCCCGACCCCAGCTCCTACGAGCAGTACTTC.

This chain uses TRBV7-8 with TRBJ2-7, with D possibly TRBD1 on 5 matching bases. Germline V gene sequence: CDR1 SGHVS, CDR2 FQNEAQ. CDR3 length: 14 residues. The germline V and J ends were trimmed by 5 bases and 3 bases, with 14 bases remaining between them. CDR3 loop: CASSLLRVSYEQYF. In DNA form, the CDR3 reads TGTGCCAGCAGCCTCCTCAGGGTCAGCTACGAGCAGTACTTC.

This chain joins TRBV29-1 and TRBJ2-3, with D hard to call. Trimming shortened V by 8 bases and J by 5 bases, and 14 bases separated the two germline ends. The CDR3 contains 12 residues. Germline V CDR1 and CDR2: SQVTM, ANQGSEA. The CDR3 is CSPWTYGDTQYF. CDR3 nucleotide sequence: TGCAGCCCATGGACCTACGGAGATACGCAGTATTTT.

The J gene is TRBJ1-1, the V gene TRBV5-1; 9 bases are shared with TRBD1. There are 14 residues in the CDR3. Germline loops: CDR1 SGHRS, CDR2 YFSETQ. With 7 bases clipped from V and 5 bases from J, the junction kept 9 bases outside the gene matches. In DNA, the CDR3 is TGCGCCAGCCGGAGCGGACAGGGGACGACTGAAGCTTTCTTT. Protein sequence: CASRSGQGTTEAFF.

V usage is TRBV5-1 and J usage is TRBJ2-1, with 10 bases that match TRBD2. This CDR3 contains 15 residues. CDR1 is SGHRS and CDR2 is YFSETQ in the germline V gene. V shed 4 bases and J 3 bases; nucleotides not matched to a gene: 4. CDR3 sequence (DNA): TGCGCCAGCAGCAGTAGCGGGGGGAACTACAATGAGCAGTTCTTC. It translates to CASSSSGGNYNEQFF. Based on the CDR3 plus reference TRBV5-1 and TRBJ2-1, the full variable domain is KAGVTQTPRYLIKTRGQQVTLSCSPISGHRSVSWYQQTPGQGLQFLFEYFSETQRNKGNFPGRFSGRQFSNSRSEMNVSTLELGDSALYLCASSSSGGNYNEQFFGPGTRLTVL.